Sequencing of this TCR beta chain was carried out in a study of T cell repertoires and HLA-DP antigens. Study-wide background: A couple of male donors and one female donor spanned ages 18-to-29 through 60-to-69. Sorted CD137+CD4+ samples averaged 218.4 ng DNA; pre-culture CD4+ samples, about 1,200 ng. Regarding the study as a whole: Sorted CD137+ clonality was around 0.41 for both alloantigens, versus around 0.037 pre-culture.

The repertoire was sequenced with immunoSEQ multiplex PCR; TCRdb's copy has only in-frame clones and lacks some. Of some 110,000 clones listed, 80% to 95% are singletons. The CDR3 runs 15 residues. V was clipped by 8 bases and J by 6 bases; unmatched bases: 13. CDR1 and CDR2 (germline): MDHEN, SYDVKM. As concerns this clone: The antigen is undetermined.

This chain links TRBV28 with TRBJ2-7; TRBD2 agrees at 10 bases. The specimen sequenced was CD4+ T cells from PBMCs. This TCR was sampled from a woman under 30 in good health and CMV-seronegative. CDR3 coding DNA: TGTGCCAGCTACATAAGCGGGAGGGCCTCTGGCGAGCAGTACTTC. Translating it yields CASYISGRASGEQYF.